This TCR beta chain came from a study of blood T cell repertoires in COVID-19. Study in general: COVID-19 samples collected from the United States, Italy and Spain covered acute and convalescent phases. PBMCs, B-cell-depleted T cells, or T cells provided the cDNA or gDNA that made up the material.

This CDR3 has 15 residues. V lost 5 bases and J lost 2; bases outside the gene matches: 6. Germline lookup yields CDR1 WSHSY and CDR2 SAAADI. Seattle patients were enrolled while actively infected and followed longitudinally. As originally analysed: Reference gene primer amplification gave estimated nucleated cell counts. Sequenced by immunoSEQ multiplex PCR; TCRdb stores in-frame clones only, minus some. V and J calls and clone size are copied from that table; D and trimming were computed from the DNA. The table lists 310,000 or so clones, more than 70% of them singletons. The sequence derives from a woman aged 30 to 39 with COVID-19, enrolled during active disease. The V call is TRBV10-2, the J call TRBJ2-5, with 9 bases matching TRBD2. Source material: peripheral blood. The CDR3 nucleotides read TGCGCCAGCAGTCAGAACCTAGCGGGACAAGAGACCCAGTACTTC. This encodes CASSQNLAGQETQYF.